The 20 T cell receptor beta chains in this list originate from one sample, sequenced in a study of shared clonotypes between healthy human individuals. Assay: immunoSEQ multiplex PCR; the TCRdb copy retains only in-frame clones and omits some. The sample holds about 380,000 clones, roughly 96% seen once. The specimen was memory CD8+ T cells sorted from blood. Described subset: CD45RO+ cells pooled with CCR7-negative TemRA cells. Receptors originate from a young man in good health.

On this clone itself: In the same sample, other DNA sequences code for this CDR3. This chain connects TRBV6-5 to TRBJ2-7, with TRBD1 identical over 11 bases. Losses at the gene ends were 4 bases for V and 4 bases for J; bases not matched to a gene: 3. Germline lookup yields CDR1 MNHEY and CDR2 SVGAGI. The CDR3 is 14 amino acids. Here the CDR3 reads CASSSGTGGYEQYF. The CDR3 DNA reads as TGTGCCAGCAGTTCCGGGACAGGGGGTTACGAGCAGTACTTC.

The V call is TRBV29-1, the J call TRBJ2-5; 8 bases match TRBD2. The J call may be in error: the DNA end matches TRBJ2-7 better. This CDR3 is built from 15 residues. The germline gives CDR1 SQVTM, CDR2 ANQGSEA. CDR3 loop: CSVEVLAGLLYEQYF. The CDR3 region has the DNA TGCAGCGTTGAAGTCCTAGCGGGTCTCTTATACGAGCAGTACTTC.

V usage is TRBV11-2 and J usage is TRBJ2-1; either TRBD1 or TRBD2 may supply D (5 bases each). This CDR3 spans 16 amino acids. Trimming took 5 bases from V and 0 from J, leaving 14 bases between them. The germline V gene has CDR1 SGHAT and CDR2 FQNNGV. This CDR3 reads CASSPFGAPSYNEQFF. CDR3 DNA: TGTGCCAGCAGCCCCTTCGGGGCCCCCTCCTACAATGAGCAGTTCTTC.

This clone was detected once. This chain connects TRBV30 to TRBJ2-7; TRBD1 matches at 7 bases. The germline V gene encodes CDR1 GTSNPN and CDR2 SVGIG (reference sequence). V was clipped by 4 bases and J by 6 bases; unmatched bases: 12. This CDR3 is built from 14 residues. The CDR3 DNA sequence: TGTGCCTGGACCCCCCTGGACAGGCAGGGCGAGCAGTACTTC. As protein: CAWTPLDRQGEQYF. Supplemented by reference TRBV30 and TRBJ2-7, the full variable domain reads SQTIHQWPATLVQPVGSPLSLECTVEGTSNPNLYWYRQAAGRGLQLLFYSVGIGQISSEVPQNLSASRPQDRQFILSSKKLLLSDSGFYLCAWTPLDRQGEQYFGPGTRLTVT.

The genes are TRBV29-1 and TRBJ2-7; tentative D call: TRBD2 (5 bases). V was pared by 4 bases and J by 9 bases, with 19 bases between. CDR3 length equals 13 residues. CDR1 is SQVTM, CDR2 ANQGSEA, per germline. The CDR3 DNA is TGCAGCGTTGTCGGTCAGGCTTCTGGAGGGCAGTACTTC. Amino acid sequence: CSVVGQASGGQYF.

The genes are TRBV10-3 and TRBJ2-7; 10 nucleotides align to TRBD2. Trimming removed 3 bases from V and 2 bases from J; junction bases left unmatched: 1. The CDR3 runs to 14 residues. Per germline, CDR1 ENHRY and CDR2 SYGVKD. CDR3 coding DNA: TGTGCCATCAGTGAAACTAGCGGGACCTACGAGCAGTACTTC. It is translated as CAISETSGTYEQYF.

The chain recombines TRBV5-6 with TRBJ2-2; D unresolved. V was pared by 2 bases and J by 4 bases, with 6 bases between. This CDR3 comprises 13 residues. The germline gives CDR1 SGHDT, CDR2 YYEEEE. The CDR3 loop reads CASSFWGTGELFF. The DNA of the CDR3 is TGTGCCAGCAGCTTCTGGGGCACCGGGGAGCTGTTTTTT.

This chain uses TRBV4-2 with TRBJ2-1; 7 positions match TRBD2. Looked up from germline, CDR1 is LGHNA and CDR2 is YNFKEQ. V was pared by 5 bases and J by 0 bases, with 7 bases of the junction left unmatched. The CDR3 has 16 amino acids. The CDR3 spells CASSSGGSPSYNEQFF. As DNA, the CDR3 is TGTGCCAGCAGCTCCGGGGGGAGCCCCTCCTACAATGAGCAGTTCTTC.

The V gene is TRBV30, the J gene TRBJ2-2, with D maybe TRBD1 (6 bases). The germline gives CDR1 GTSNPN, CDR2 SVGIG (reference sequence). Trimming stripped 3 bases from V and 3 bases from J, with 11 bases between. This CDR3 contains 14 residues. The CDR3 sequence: CAWRGQPDTGELFF. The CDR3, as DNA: TGTGCCTGGAGAGGACAGCCAGACACCGGGGAGCTGTTTTTT.

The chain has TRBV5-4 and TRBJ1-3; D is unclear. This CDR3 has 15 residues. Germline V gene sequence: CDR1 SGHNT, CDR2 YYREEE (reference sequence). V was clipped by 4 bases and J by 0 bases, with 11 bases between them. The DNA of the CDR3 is TGTGCCAGCAGCCCGGACTTGAGCTCTGGAAACACCATATATTTT. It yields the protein CASSPDLSSGNTIYF.

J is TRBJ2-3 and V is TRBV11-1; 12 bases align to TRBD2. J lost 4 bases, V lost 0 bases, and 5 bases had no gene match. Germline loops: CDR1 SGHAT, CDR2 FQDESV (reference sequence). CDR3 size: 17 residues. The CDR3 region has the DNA TGTGCCAGCAGCTTAGCGGCTAGCGGGAGGGGCGCAGATACGCAGTATTTT. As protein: CASSLAASGRGADTQYF.

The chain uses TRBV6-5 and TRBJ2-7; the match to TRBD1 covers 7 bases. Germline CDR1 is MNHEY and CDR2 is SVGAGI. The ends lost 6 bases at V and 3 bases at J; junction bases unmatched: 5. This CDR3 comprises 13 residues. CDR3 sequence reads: CASRGQGVYEQYF. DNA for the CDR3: TGTGCCAGCAGGGGTCAGGGGGTCTACGAGCAGTACTTC.

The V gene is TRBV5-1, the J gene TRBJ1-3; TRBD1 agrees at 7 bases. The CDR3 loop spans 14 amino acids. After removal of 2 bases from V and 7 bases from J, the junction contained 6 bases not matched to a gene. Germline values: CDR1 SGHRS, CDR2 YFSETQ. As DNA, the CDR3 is TGCGCCAGCAGCTTAGGAGGGGGCAGCAACACCATATATTTT. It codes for CASSLGGGSNTIYF.

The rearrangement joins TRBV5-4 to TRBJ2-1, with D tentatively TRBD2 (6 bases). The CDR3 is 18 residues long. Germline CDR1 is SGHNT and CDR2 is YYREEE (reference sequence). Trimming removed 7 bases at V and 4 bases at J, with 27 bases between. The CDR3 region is CASRQTITGRQGYNEQFF. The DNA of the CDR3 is TGTGCCAGCCGACAAACAATCACCGGGAGACAAGGGTACAATGAGCAGTTCTTC.

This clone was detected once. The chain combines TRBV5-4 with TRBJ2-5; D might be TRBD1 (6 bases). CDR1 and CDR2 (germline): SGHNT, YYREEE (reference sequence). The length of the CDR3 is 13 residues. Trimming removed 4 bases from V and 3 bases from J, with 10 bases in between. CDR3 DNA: TGTGCCAGCAGCGGCAGGGGCGAAGAGACCCAGTACTTC. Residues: CASSGRGEETQYF.

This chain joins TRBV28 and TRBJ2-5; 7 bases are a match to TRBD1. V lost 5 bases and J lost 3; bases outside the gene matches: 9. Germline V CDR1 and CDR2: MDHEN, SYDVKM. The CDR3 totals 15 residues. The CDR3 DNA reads TGTGCCAGCAGTCCACCGGGACAGCTGAAAGAGACCCAGTACTTC. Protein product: CASSPPGQLKETQYF.

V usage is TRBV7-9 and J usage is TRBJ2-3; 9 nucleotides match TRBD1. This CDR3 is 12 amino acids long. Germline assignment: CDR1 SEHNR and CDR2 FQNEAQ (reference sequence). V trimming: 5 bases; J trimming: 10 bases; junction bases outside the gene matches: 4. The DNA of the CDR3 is TGTGCCAGCAGCCTACAGGGGGCTTCGCAGTATTTT. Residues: CASSLQGASQYF.

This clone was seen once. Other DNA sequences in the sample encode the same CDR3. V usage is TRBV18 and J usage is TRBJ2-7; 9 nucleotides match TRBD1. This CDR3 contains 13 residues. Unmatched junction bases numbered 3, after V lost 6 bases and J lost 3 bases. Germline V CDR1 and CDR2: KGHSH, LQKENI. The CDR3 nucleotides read TGTGCCAGCTCTTCGGGACAGGGCTACGAGCAGTACTTC. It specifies CASSSGQGYEQYF. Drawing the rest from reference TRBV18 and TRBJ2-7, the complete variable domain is NAGVMQNPRHLVRRRGQEARLRCSPMKGHSHVYWYRQLPEEGLKFMVYLQKENIIDESGMPKERFSAEFPKEGPSILRIQQVVRGDSAAYFCASSSGQGYEQYFGPGTRLTVT.

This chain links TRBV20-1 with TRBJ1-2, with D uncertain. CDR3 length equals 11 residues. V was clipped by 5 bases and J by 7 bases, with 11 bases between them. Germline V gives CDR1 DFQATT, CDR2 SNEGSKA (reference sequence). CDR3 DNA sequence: TGCAGTGCTCGTTTGATGGCTGGCTACACCTTC. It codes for CSARLMAGYTF.

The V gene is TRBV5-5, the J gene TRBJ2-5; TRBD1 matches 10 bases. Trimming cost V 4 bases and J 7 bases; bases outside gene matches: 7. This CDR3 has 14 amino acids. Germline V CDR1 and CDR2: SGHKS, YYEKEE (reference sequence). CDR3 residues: CASSPGQGPGTQYF. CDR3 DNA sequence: TGTGCCAGCAGCCCGGGACAGGGGCCGGGGACCCAGTACTTC.